The 5 T cell receptor beta chains below come from one sample, sequenced in a study of cytomegalovirus exposure and HLA in healthy donors. Profiling relied on immunoSEQ multiplex PCR, and the TCRdb table lists in-frame clones only, not all of them. The top ten hold around 1.2% of the sample, which has 150,000 to 200,000 clones, 81% seen once. Material: PBMCs. All receptors come from a woman aged 25 to 39 in good health and CMV-seronegative.

The chain has TRBV9 and TRBJ2-5, with TRBD2 identical over 8 bases. The CDR3 spans 15 residues. Germline V lookup: CDR1 SGDLS, CDR2 YYNGEE. After removal of 3 bases from V and 1 base from J, the junction contained 5 bases not matched to a gene. CDR3 sequence reads: CASSADTSGQETQYF. CDR3 DNA sequence: TGTGCCAGCAGCGCCGATACTAGCGGCCAAGAGACCCAGTACTTC.

The rearrangement uses TRBV6-1 and TRBJ1-3; 8 bases fit TRBD1. The CDR3 is 16 amino acids. The V gene end was trimmed by 4 bases and the J gene end by 4 bases; junction bases not matched to a gene: 9. Germline CDR1 is MNHNS and CDR2 is SASEGT. CDR3 DNA sequence: TGTGCCAGCAGTGTACAACTGACAGGGGTGGGAAACACCATATATTTT. Its translation: CASSVQLTGVGNTIYF.

This sequence joins TRBV9 and TRBJ2-3, with D maybe TRBD2 (5 bases). In germline, CDR1 is SGDLS, CDR2 YYNGEE. The CDR3 has 13 residues. Trimming shortened V by 2 bases and J by 8 bases, and 12 bases separated the two germline ends. The CDR3 protein is CASSVVQAGTQYF. The CDR3 DNA sequence: TGTGCCAGCAGCGTTGTCCAGGCGGGTACGCAGTATTTT.

In its sample, this clone was seen a few times. This chain uses TRBV6-1 with TRBJ1-2, with 7 positions matching TRBD1. Germline lookup yields CDR1 MNHNS and CDR2 SASEGT. V was pared by 4 bases and J by 6 bases, with 5 bases of the junction left unmatched. The CDR3 runs 13 residues. CDR3 in amino acids: CASSAGTANGYTF. DNA of the CDR3: TGTGCCAGCAGTGCCGGGACAGCCAATGGCTACACCTTC.

Only one count was recorded for this clone. The chain joins TRBV19 to TRBJ1-2; 9 nucleotides match TRBD1. The V segment lost 3 bases and the J segment 13 bases; nucleotides outside the gene matches: 9. Germline V gene sequence: CDR1 LNHDA, CDR2 SQIVND (reference sequence). CDR3 length: 13 amino acids. CDR3 in amino acids: CASSIGQGIRGTF. In DNA, the CDR3 is TGTGCCAGTAGTATCGGACAGGGGATTAGAGGCACCTTC. The full variable domain, completed using reference TRBV19 and TRBJ1-2, is DGGITQSPKYLFRKEGQNVTLSCEQNLNHDAMYWYRQDPGQGLRLIYYSQIVNDFQKGDIAEGYSVSREKKESFPLTVTSAQKNPTAFYLCASSIGQGIRGTFGSGTRLTVV.